The rows below give T cell receptor beta chains drawn from one sample of a study of CD8 T cells in ankylosing spondylitis. TCRdb recomputed calls from the 5' RACE reads with MiXCR, one row per CDR3 protein. The table has approximately 300,000 distinct CDR3 sequences, around 20% seen once. Sequenced: blood, either unsorted or a sorted T cell fraction (not recorded which). The source of these receptors is a female donor with ankylosing spondylitis or in good health (not recorded which). Each CDR3 is given with its conserved first and last residue.

CDR3aa	v_gene	j_gene
CASSFSGTTDTQYF	TRBV7-7	TRBJ2-3
CASSPGLYEQYF	TRBV6-5	TRBJ2-7
CCARDLGTLNTGELFF	TRBV20-1	TRBJ2-2
CATSDWGFAEQFF	TRBV24-1	TRBJ2-1
CASTTQGPYEQYF	TRBV6-1	TRBJ2-7
CSARTSGEQYF	TRBV29-1	TRBJ2-7
CASSYQQGGYGYTF	TRBV11-2	TRBJ1-2
CASSGLAGAENEQFF	TRBV7-3	TRBJ2-1
CASSLDVDTQYF	TRBV7-9	TRBJ2-3
CASSLDQGGNSPLHF	TRBV7-2	TRBJ1-6
CASSLGGGGSNEQFF	TRBV5-1	TRBJ2-1
CASSQVAGEGYEQYF	TRBV4-2	TRBJ2-7
CSVNRVEETQYF	TRBV29-1	TRBJ2-5
CASSQGQGLGNEQFF	TRBV18	TRBJ2-1
CSAGGPSYNEQFF	TRBV29-1	TRBJ2-1
CASSPRGSGSTDTQYF	TRBV6-5	TRBJ2-3
CASSPWSVSGQPQHF	TRBV10-2	TRBJ1-5
CASSHGQANTEAFF	TRBV12-3/TRBV12-4	TRBJ1-1
CASSLLSGQKGEQYF	TRBV12-3/TRBV12-4	TRBJ2-7
CSAPLPRETQYF	TRBV20-1	TRBJ2-5